Each of the 26 T cell receptor beta chains below was sequenced from the same sample in a study of T cell responses to AZD1222 COVID-19 vaccine. Data came from immunoSEQ multiplex PCR; TCRdb stores just in-frame clones and leaves some out. The sample shows tens of thousands of clones, around 80% of them seen only once. The sequencing used peripheral blood, collected on day 0 of AZD1222 vaccination. These receptors were taken from an adult in good health.

V gene TRBV3-1 (or the pseudogene TRBV3-2) combines with J gene TRBJ1-2; 9 bases are a match to TRBD1. Germline assignment: CDR1 LGHDT and CDR2 YNNKEL (reference sequence). Germline trimming cut 2 bases from V and 2 bases from J; bases unmatched to any gene: 6. This CDR3 contains 16 residues. The CDR3 DNA sequence: TGTGCCAGCAGCCAACCACCGGGGACAGGGAACTATGGCTACACCTTC. The encoded protein is CASSQPPGTGNYGYTF.

The CDR3 coding sequence is TGTGCCAGCAGTTTCGTCGATGAGCAGTTCTTC. Translated: CASSFVDEQFF. The V call is TRBV12-3 or TRBV12-4, the J call TRBJ2-1, with D unresolved. The CDR3 totals 11 residues. V was shortened by 3 bases and J by 8 bases, with 5 bases between the two germline ends.

The chain links TRBV19 to TRBJ1-6; D is undetermined. From germline, CDR1 is LNHDA and CDR2 SQIVND (reference sequence). V was cut by 6 bases and J by 10 bases, with 7 bases left in between. The CDR3 is 11 amino acids. Here the CDR3 DNA reads TGTGCCAGTAGCCAGGCATCACCCCTCCACTTT. Its protein is CASSQASPLHF. Together with reference TRBV19 and TRBJ1-6, the CDR3 gives the full variable domain: DGGITQSPKYLFRKEGQNVTLSCEQNLNHDAMYWYRQDPGQGLRLIYYSQIVNDFQKGDIAEGYSVSREKKESFPLTVTSAQKNPTAFYLCASSQASPLHFGNGTRLTVT.

This clone occurred a few times. The chain links TRBV6-5 to TRBJ2-5; D gene unclear. The V gene's germline CDR1 is MNHEY and CDR2 SVGAGI. CDR3 length: 13 amino acids. The V gene lost 2 bases and the J gene lost 5 bases, with 9 bases spanning the gap. The DNA for the CDR3 is TGTGCCAGCAGTTACGTAGGGCCTGAGACCCAGTACTTC. Translation: CASSYVGPETQYF.

The rearrangement joins TRBV9 to TRBJ2-5; no reliable D call. The V and J ends lost 0 bases and 2 bases respectively, with 8 bases between them. Germline V gene sequence: CDR1 SGDLS, CDR2 YYNGEE. The CDR3 is 14 amino acids. In nucleotides, the CDR3 is TGTGCCAGCAGCGTAGCTGGGCTTCAAGAGACCCAGTACTTC. It translates to CASSVAGLQETQYF.

This chain links TRBV19 with TRBJ1-5; weak D call: TRBD1 (6 bases). The V gene's germline CDR1 is LNHDA and CDR2 SQIVND (reference sequence). Trimming left V 3 bases short and J 3 bases short, with 9 bases between. The CDR3 extends over 14 amino acids. This chain's CDR3 is CASSIRGLNQPQHF. The CDR3 DNA reads TGTGCCAGTAGTATCAGGGGCCTCAATCAGCCCCAGCATTTT.

The rearrangement uses TRBV28 and TRBJ1-5; tentative D call: TRBD1 (5 bases). The length of the CDR3 is 16 residues. Germline CDR1 MDHEN, CDR2 SYDVKM. The V end was cut by 3 bases, the J end by 1 base, with 13 bases between. The CDR3 nucleotides read TGTGCCAGCAGTTTTATCCAGGGAGAGAGCAATCAGCCCCAGCATTTT. Residues: CASSFIQGESNQPQHF.

The rearrangement joins TRBV4-2 to TRBJ2-3; 12 nucleotides match TRBD2. CDR1 and CDR2 from the germline V gene are LGHNA and YNFKEQ. The CDR3 has 15 amino acids. The junction had 5 bases not matched to a gene; V was cut back by 5 bases and J by 5 bases. The CDR3 protein is CASSETSGGKDTQYF. In DNA, the CDR3 is TGTGCCAGCAGCGAGACTAGCGGGGGAAAAGATACGCAGTATTTT.

The rearrangement links TRBV24-1 to TRBJ1-2; TRBD1 matches at 10 bases. Germline V gene sequence: CDR1 KGHDR, CDR2 SFDVKD. The CDR3 runs 16 residues. J was trimmed by 5 bases and V by 4 bases; bases with no gene match: 9. Here the CDR3 DNA reads TGTGCCACCAGTGACAGTCCCGGGACAGGGGAATATGGCTACACCTTC. Its translation: CATSDSPGTGEYGYTF.

This clone was observed a handful of times. The rearrangement links TRBV11-2 to TRBJ2-5; D ambiguous. This CDR3 has 14 residues. Germline assignment: CDR1 SGHAT and CDR2 FQNNGV. The V end was cut by 4 bases, the J end by 5 bases, with 14 bases between. CDR3 loop: CASSSNVVRETQYF. The CDR3 bases are TGTGCCAGCAGCTCAAATGTCGTGAGGGAGACCCAGTACTTC.

This chain joins TRBV18 and TRBJ1-1; D possibly corresponds to TRBD1 (5 bases). V was shortened by 3 bases and J by 12 bases, with 23 bases between the two germline ends. There are 15 residues in the CDR3. Per the germline V gene, CDR1 is KGHSH and CDR2 is LQKENI. CDR3: CASSPSTEMDSATFF. The CDR3, as DNA: TGTGCCAGCTCACCGTCGACAGAAATGGACTCTGCCACTTTCTTT.

The gene calls are TRBV19 and TRBJ2-6, with a possible D match to TRBD1 (6 bases). V gave up 7 bases and J gave up 1 base, with 8 bases separating them. The CDR3 loop spans 14 amino acids. Germline V gives CDR1 LNHDA, CDR2 SQIVND (reference sequence). The CDR3 region has the DNA TGTGCCAGTATCGGGACATCTGGGGCCAACGTCCTGACTTTC. The encoded protein is CASIGTSGANVLTF. Using reference TRBV19 and TRBJ2-6 for the parts outside the CDR3, the full variable domain is DGGITQSPKYLFRKEGQNVTLSCEQNLNHDAMYWYRQDPGQGLRLIYYSQIVNDFQKGDIAEGYSVSREKKESFPLTVTSAQKNPTAFYLCASIGTSGANVLTFGAGSRLTVL.

The rearrangement joins TRBV6-5 to TRBJ1-6; D gene unclear. V lost 0 bases to trimming and J lost 10 bases, with 7 bases between them. From germline, CDR1 is MNHEY and CDR2 SVGAGI. The CDR3 totals 13 residues. Here the CDR3 DNA reads TGTGCCAGCAGTTACTCAGAGGGATCACCCCTCCACTTT. This translates into CASSYSEGSPLHF.

J is TRBJ2-3 and V is TRBV4-3; D is perhaps TRBD2 (5 bases). CDR1 is LGHNA, CDR2 YSLEER, per germline. Trimming removed 6 bases at V and 4 bases at J, with 14 bases between. This CDR3 is 14 amino acids long. The CDR3 DNA is TGCGCCAGCAGTGGGCGGGTTGGAGCAGATACGCAGTATTTT. It yields the protein CASSGRVGADTQYF.

This clone appeared a few times. The V gene is TRBV4-2, the J gene TRBJ1-2, with D hard to call. Trimming cost V 3 bases and J 4 bases, with 12 bases left between them. Germline-derived CDR1 and CDR2 are LGHNA and YNFKEQ. This CDR3 has 14 residues. The CDR3 DNA follows: TGTGCCAGCAGCCAGAAGGGAGTTAGCTATGGCTACACCTTC. Amino acid sequence: CASSQKGVSYGYTF.

The gene calls are TRBV29-1 and TRBJ2-3, with D maybe TRBD2 (5 bases). Trimming shortened V by 4 bases and J by 1 base, and 12 bases separated the two germline ends. The CDR3 has 14 amino acids. Germline loops: CDR1 SQVTM, CDR2 ANQGSEA. The DNA of the CDR3 is TGCAGCGTTGTCGGGGAGAGGGGCACAGATACGCAGTATTTT. Translated, it gives CSVVGERGTDTQYF.

The V call is TRBV5-1, the J call TRBJ1-2; D unresolved. V shed 4 bases and J shed 4 bases, with 14 bases lying between them. Germline CDR1 reads SGHRS; CDR2 reads YFSETQ. The CDR3 runs 14 residues. DNA of the CDR3: TGCGCCAGCAGCAGTGGTGCGGGATCCTATGGCTACACCTTC. It specifies CASSSGAGSYGYTF.

In its sample, this clone was seen once. This sequence joins TRBV14 and TRBJ2-7; 7 bases align to TRBD2. The V and J ends lost 3 bases and 6 bases, in that order; junction bases with no gene match: 11. The CDR3 spans 15 residues. Germline V CDR1 and CDR2: SGHDN, FVKESK. The CDR3 region is CASSQRTGGRGEQYF. The CDR3 region has the DNA TGTGCCAGCAGCCAGCGAACGGGAGGAAGGGGCGAGCAGTACTTC.

The chain combines TRBV19 with TRBJ1-1, with D maybe TRBD1 (6 bases). Germline CDR1 and CDR2: LNHDA and SQIVND (reference sequence). CDR3 length equals 14 residues. V lost 7 bases and J 5 bases, leaving 17 bases between the germline ends. CDR3: CASTIRGARTEAFF. The CDR3 DNA reads TGTGCCAGTACCATTCGGGGGGCACGGACTGAAGCTTTCTTT.

The chain links TRBV30 to TRBJ1-5; D is possibly TRBD1 (5 bases). This CDR3 contains 14 residues. With 4 bases removed from V and 6 bases from J, the gap between germline ends came to 16 bases. The germline gives CDR1 GTSNPN, CDR2 SVGIG (reference sequence). CDR3 nucleotides: TGTGCCTGGACCCCGGGACTTGAGACTCAGCCCCAGCATTTT. It specifies CAWTPGLETQPQHF.

The chain uses TRBV9 and TRBJ1-4; 11 bases map to TRBD1. The CDR3 totals 15 residues. The germline V gene encodes CDR1 SGDLS and CDR2 YYNGEE. J gave up 5 bases and V 2 bases, and 2 bases lay outside the gene matches. This CDR3 is CASSVGTGGNEKLFF. DNA of the CDR3: TGTGCCAGCAGCGTGGGGACAGGGGGGAATGAAAAACTGTTTTTT.

The chain is built from TRBV27 and TRBJ1-1; 7 bases agree with TRBD1. V lost 6 bases and J lost 3; bases outside the gene matches: 7. CDR3 length: 14 residues. Looked up from germline, CDR1 is MNHEY and CDR2 is SMNVEV (reference sequence). The CDR3 sequence is CASRKTGTYTEAFF. The CDR3 DNA sequence: TGTGCCAGCAGGAAGACAGGGACCTACACTGAAGCTTTCTTT.

The rearrangement joins TRBV6-5 to TRBJ1-2; tentative D call: TRBD1 (5 bases). Trimming took 5 bases from V and 7 from J, leaving 11 bases between them. CDR3 length: 12 amino acids. Germline CDR1 reads MNHEY; CDR2 reads SVGAGI. CDR3 coding DNA: TGTGCCAGCAGTCCCCGGACATCTGGCTACACCTTC. Translation: CASSPRTSGYTF.

V gene TRBV11-3 combines with J gene TRBJ2-1; 7 bases agree with TRBD1. The V segment lost 5 bases and the J segment 6 bases; nucleotides outside the gene matches: 10. Germline V gene data show CDR1 as SGHNT and CDR2 as YENEEA. The CDR3 length is 15 residues. The CDR3 DNA sequence: TGTGCCAGCAGCCCGGCTCTGGGACAGCTCAATGAGCAGTTCTTC. Encoded protein: CASSPALGQLNEQFF.

The chain joins TRBV15 to TRBJ2-2; perhaps TRBD2 as D (5 bases). The germline gives CDR1 LNHNV, CDR2 YYDKDF (reference sequence). CDR3 length: 17 residues. Trimming pared 0 bases from V and 5 bases from J, leaving 16 bases between. Here the CDR3 reads CATSRDPAGGVTGELFF. CDR3 DNA sequence: TGTGCCACCAGCAGAGATCCCGCAGGAGGAGTGACCGGGGAGCTGTTTTTT.

This sequence joins TRBV6-5 and TRBJ1-1; 9 nucleotides agree with TRBD1. Germline V CDR1 and CDR2: MNHEY, SVGAGI. With V trimmed by 0 bases and J by 6 bases, 5 bases remained unmatched. CDR3 length: 15 residues. The chain's CDR3 is CASSYSNRGHAEAFF. The CDR3 DNA follows: TGTGCCAGCAGTTACTCGAACAGGGGGCACGCTGAAGCTTTCTTT.